The rows below give T cell receptor beta chains drawn from one sample of a study of identifying expanded T cells in peripheral blood. Measured with immunoSEQ multiplex PCR; TCRdb has only the in-frame clones, and not every one. The sample consists of 75,000 to 95,000 clones, around nine tenths of them appearing once. Sequencing was done on a sample of blood. These TCRs come from a person between 18 and 69 years old in good health. CDR3s include the opening cysteine and the closing phenylalanine or tryptophan. D genes are given only for firm matches. Clone size is not always given. Where it is, it says once, few, many or a class for expanded clones.

J	V	D	size	DNA	CDR3
TRBJ1-1	TRBV29-1	.	.	TGCAGCGTGGTTGGGGGAAACACTGAAGCTTTCTTT	CSVVGGNTEAFF
TRBJ2-7	TRBV5-1	TRBD1	.	TGCGCCAGCAGCTGGGGACAGGGGAGCAACGAGCAGTACTTC	CASSWGQGSNEQYF
TRBJ2-7	TRBV6-5	.	once	TGTGCCAGCAGTTACGCTGCTTCTGTCCCCTACGAGCAGTACTTC	CASSYAASVPYEQYF
TRBJ1-1	TRBV6-5	.	.	TGTGCCAGCAGAACGGGGACCGCGAACACTGAAGCTTTCTTT	CASRTGTANTEAFF
TRBJ2-1	TRBV6-1	.	.	TGTGCCAGCAGTGCTCGGAGGAGCTCCTACAATGAGCAGTTCTTC	CASSARRSSYNEQFF
TRBJ1-6	TRBV19	.	.	TGTGCCAGTAGCCCAGCGGGACGTGAATCACCCCTCCACTTT	CASSPAGRESPLHF
TRBJ1-1	TRBV7-2	TRBD1	.	TGTGCCAGCAGCTTTAGATTCACAGGGGGAAAGAACACTGAAGCTTTCTTT	CASSFRFTGGKNTEAFF
TRBJ1-6	TRBV5-6	.	.	TGTGCCAGCAGCATTCCCGGGACGTATAATTCACCCCTCCACTTT	CASSIPGTYNSPLHF
TRBJ2-7	TRBV5-1	.	.	TGCGCCAGCAGCCCTTGGGACACTCCTTACGAGCAGTACTTC	CASSPWDTPYEQYF
TRBJ2-3	TRBV10-1	.	.	TGCGCCAGCAGTGAGAGGCAGGGGAGCACAGATACGCAGTATTTT	CASSERQGSTDTQYF
TRBJ2-1	TRBV5-3	TRBD2	.	TGTGCCAGAAGCTTCGCCGGGACTAGCGGGAGTTTTGAGCAGTTCTTC	CARSFAGTSGSFEQFF
TRBJ1-1	TRBV4-2	.	.	TGTGCCAGCAGCCGTAATGACGACACTGAAGCTTTCTTT	CASSRNDDTEAFF
TRBJ2-3	TRBV2	TRBD2	.	TGTGCCAGCAGTGCGAGTCCGGGACTAGCGGGGGGGCCCTTGACAGATACGCAGTATTTT	CASSASPGLAGGPLTDTQYF
TRBJ1-3	TRBV4-3	TRBD1	.	TGCGCCAGCAGCCAAACAGGGGGCTCGGGAAACACCATATATTTT	CASSQTGGSGNTIYF
TRBJ2-1	TRBV19	.	.	TGTGCCAGTAAACACACGTCCTACAATGAGCAGTTCTTC	CASKHTSYNEQFF
TRBJ2-2	TRBV5-4	.	once	TGTGCCAGCAGCTTGGTATCAGGCTCGAACACCGGGGAGCTGTTTTTT	CASSLVSGSNTGELFF
TRBJ1-5	TRBV6-1	.	.	TGTGCCAGCAGTGAAGGCGGCCAGCCCCAGCATTTT	CASSEGGQPQHF
TRBJ2-1	TRBV5-1	TRBD2	few	TGCGCCAGCAGCTTGTTGGCTAGCGGGGGCTCCTACAATGAGCAGTTCTTC	CASSLLASGGSYNEQFF